This TCR beta chain was documented in a study of T cell responses to AZD1222 COVID-19 vaccine. General observations from the study: Among spike-specific TCRs, nearly half reportedly target unmutated variant regions.

This clone came up once. Its target is unknown. Other DNA sequences in the sample encode the same CDR3. The repertoire was sequenced with immunoSEQ multiplex PCR; TCRdb's copy has only in-frame clones and lacks some. The table lists 150,000 or so clones, around 89% of them singletons. The input for sequencing was peripheral blood, taken on day 0 of AZD1222 vaccination. The receptor was derived from an adult in good health.

The DNA for the CDR3 is TGTGCCAGCAGCTTAGATAATTCACCCCTCCACTTT. It is translated as CASSLDNSPLHF. The chain combines TRBV5-4 with TRBJ1-6; D is unclear. The V end lost 2 bases, the J end lost 5 bases, and 2 bases lay between the germline ends. Germline values: CDR1 SGHNT, CDR2 YYREEE (reference sequence). The CDR3 is made up of 12 amino acids.